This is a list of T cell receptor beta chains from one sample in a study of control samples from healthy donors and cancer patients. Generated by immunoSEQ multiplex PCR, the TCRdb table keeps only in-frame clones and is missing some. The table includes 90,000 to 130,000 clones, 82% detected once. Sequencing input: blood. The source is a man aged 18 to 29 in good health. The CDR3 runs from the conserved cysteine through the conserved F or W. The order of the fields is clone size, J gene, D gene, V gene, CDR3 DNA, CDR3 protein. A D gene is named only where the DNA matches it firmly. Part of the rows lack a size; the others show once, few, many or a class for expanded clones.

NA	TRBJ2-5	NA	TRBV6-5	TGTGCCTCCGAGGTAGCAGAGTCAGAGACCCAGTACTTC	CASEVAESETQYF
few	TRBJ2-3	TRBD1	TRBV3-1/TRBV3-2	TGTGCCAGCAGCCGGGGGACAGGGACTAGCACAGATACGCAGTATTTT	CASSRGTGTSTDTQYF
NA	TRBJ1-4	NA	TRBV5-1	TGCGCCAGCAGCTTGGTACCCGCTGGTGAAAAACTGTTTTTT	CASSLVPAGEKLFF
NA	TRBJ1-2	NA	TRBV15	TGTGCCACCAGCGGCTTCACAGGGATGGGAGGCTACACCTTC	CATSGFTGMGGYTF
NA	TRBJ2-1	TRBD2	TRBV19	TGTGCCAGTACCCGGCAGCGGGGGGGTCCTAGCTCCTACAATGAGCAGTTCTTC	CASTRQRGGPSSYNEQFF
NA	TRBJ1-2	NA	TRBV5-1	TGCGCCAGCAGCTGGCAGGGTTCTGGGTATGGCTACACCTTC	CASSWQGSGYGYTF
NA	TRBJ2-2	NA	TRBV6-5	TGTGCCAGCAGTTACGCGGACGGGACCGGGGAGCTGTTTTTT	CASSYADGTGELFF
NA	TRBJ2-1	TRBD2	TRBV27	TGTGCCAGCAAGGGGAGGGTTGGCTACAATGAGCAGTTCTTC	CASKGRVGYNEQFF
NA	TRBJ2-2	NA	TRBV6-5	TGTGCCAGCAGTCCGACAGCCTACACCGGGGAGCTGTTTTTT	CASSPTAYTGELFF
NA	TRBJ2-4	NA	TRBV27	TGTGCCAGCAGTTTAGGATTGTGGGCCAAAAACATTCAGTACTTC	CASSLGLWAKNIQYF
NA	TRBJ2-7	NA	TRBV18	TGTGCCAGCTCACCACCGTTAAACCAAGGTGAGGAGCAGTACTTC	CASSPPLNQGEEQYF
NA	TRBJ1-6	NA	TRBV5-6	TGTGCCAGCAGCTTGGACGACGGCGTCGGGTCACCCCTCCACTTT	CASSLDDGVGSPLHF
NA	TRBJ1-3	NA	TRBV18	TGTGCCAGCTCAACCTCAGGGACGGGGTCTGGAAACACCATATATTTT	CASSTSGTGSGNTIYF
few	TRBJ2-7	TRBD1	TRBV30	TGTGCCTGGAGTGGGACAGGGGGCGGCGCGCACTACGAGCAGTACTTC	CAWSGTGGGAHYEQYF
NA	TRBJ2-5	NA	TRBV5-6	TGTGCCAGCAGCTTGGGTAAACTTCAAAAAGAGACCCAGTACTTC	CASSLGKLQKETQYF
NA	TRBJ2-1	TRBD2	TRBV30	TGTGCCTGGAGTCGTCTAACTAGCGCTGAGCAGTTCTTC	CAWSRLTSAEQFF
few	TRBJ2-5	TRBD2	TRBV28	TGTGCCAGCAGCCAAGATCTAGCGGGGGAAGAGACCCAGTACTTC	CASSQDLAGEETQYF
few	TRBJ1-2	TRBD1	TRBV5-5	TGTGCCAGCAGCCCTTCGGGACAGGGCCCAGGATACTATGGCTACACCTTC	CASSPSGQGPGYYGYTF
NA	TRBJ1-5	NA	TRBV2	TGTGCCAGCAGGACTGAGAGCAATCAGCCCCAGCATTTT	CASRTESNQPQHF
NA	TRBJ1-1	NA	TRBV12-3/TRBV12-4	TGTGCCAGCAGTTTCTACAGGGCGGAAGCTTTCTTT	CASSFYRAEAFF
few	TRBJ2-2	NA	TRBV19	TGTGCCAGTAGTATGGTGGGAAACACCGGGGAGCTGTTTTTT	CASSMVGNTGELFF
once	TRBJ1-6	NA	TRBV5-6	TGTGCCAGCAGCTTAGGTCGACAAAATAATTCACCCCTCCACTTT	CASSLGRQNNSPLHF
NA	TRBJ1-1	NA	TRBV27	TGTGCCAGCAGTTTAAAAGGGGGAGGTACTGAAGCTTTCTTT	CASSLKGGGTEAFF
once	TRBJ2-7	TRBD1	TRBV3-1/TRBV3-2	TGTGCCAGCAGCCGACAGGGACAGGGCTACGAGCAGTACTTC	CASSRQGQGYEQYF
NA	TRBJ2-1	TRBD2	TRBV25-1	TGTGCCAGCAGTCAAAATAGGCGGGGGGAGCAGTTCTTC	CASSQNRRGEQFF
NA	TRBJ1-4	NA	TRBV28	TGTGCCAGCAACGTTCACCCCGGGGGTGAAAAACTGTTTTTT	CASNVHPGGEKLFF
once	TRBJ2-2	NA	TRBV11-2	TGTGCCAGCAGCCGAGGGGTGAACACCGGGGAGCTGTTTTTT	CASSRGVNTGELFF
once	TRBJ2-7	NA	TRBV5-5	TGTGCCAGCAGCTTGGGTGGTAGGACAGTCGGGTGGCAGTACTTC	CASSLGGRTVGWQYF
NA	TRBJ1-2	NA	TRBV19	TGTGCCAGTACCACCTACATGGGGACGGCGGATGGCTACACCTTC	CASTTYMGTADGYTF
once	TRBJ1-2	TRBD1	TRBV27	TGTGCCAGCAGGGGGACAGGGGACTATGGCTACACCTTC	CASRGTGDYGYTF
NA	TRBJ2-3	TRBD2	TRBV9	TGTGCCAGCAGCGAGCGGGGGGGAGGAAGCACAGATACGCAGTATTTT	CASSERGGGSTDTQYF
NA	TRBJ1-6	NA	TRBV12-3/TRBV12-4	TGTGCCAGCCGGCCCAGGGGTCCTTCACCCCTCCACTTT	CASRPRGPSPLHF
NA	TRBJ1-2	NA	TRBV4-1	TGCGCCAGCAGCCAAGGGGGGACCGACGCCTATGGTTTCACCTTC	CASSQGGTDAYGFTF
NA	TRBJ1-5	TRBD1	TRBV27	TGTGCCAGCGAATTAATGGGGGGACAGGGTTATCAGCCCCAGCATTTT	CASELMGGQGYQPQHF
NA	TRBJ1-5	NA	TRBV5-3	TGTGCCAGAAGCACCCAAGGACGGATCAATCAGCCCCAGCATTTT	CARSTQGRINQPQHF
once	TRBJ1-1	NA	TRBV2	TGTGCCAGCAGTGCGGGTTTAAACAGGGTTGAAGCTGAAGCTTTCTTT	CASSAGLNRVEAEAFF
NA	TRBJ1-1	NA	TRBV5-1	TGCGCCAGCAGCTTGGGCTCCGGGACAAGGAACACTGAAGCTTTCTTT	CASSLGSGTRNTEAFF
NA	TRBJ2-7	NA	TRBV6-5	TGTGCCAGCAGTCGGACTCCACCGGGGTACGAGCAGTACTTC	CASSRTPPGYEQYF
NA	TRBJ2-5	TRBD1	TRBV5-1	TGCGCCAGCAGCGCGGGTACAGGGGAAGAGACCCAGTACTTC	CASSAGTGEETQYF
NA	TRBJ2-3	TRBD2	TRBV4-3	TGCGCCAGCAGCCAACGGGCTAGCGGGGGGGCTGGAGATACGCAGTATTTT	CASSQRASGGAGDTQYF
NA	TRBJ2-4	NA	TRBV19	TGTGCCAGTGCTACGGGAATAGCCAAAAACATTCAGTACTTC	CASATGIAKNIQYF